Described below is a single T cell receptor (beta chain) sequence and its context. No antigen is known for it. The junction does not match germline at one end; this may be a read error. There are 13 residues in the CDR3. Germline CDR1 reads SQVTM; CDR2 reads ANQGSEA. The entry originates in a study of shared clonotypes between healthy human individuals. Study background: CD8 memory received one plate per donor, CD8 naive two, CD4 memory three and CD4 naive three. Study results and caveats: For naive CD4 cells, roughly 4.6% of clonotypes were shared across a few donors.

Some clones are missing from TCRdb's copy, which holds only in-frame ones; the method was immunoSEQ multiplex PCR. The data show over a million clones, roughly 96% seen once. The sequenced material came from naive CD4+ T cells sorted from blood. Sample subset: CD45RA+ positively selected. The rearrangement links TRBV29-1 to TRBJ2-2, with D unresolved. The receptor was derived from a young man in good health. The CDR3 sequence is CSAGWKNPGELFF. CDR3 sequence (DNA): TGCAGCGCCGGGTGGAAGAACCCCGGGGAGCTGTTTTTT.